Listed below are T cell receptor beta chains from one sample, sequenced in a study of T cell changes during pregnancy in multiple sclerosis. Clones were read by immunoSEQ multiplex PCR, and TCRdb kept only the in-frame ones, dropping some. The table includes 55,000 to 70,000 clones, about nine tenths detected once. Sample: CD4+ T cells from peripheral blood mononuclear cells, taken after pregnancy. The source of these receptors is a female donor with multiple sclerosis, enrolled in a pregnancy study. Each CDR3 is given with its conserved first and last residue. Each record gives: V gene, clone size, D gene, J gene, CDR3 protein, CDR3 DNA. The D gene is left open where the match is weak. Only part of the rows carry a size: once, few, many, or a class if the clone is expanded.

V: TRBV11-3; size: .; D: .; J: TRBJ2-3; CDR3: CASSLQGKGTQYF; DNA: TGTGCCAGCAGCTTACAGGGAAAGGGTACGCAGTATTTT
V: TRBV7-3; size: .; D: .; J: TRBJ2-3; CDR3: CASSRGQRTDTQYF; DNA: TGTGCCAGCAGCCGAGGACAGCGCACAGATACGCAGTATTTT
V: TRBV6-6; size: .; D: TRBD1; J: TRBJ1-2; CDR3: CASSGQGVYGYTF; DNA: TGTGCCAGCAGTGGACAGGGGGTCTATGGCTACACCTTC
V: TRBV4-1; size: .; D: .; J: TRBJ1-3; CDR3: CASSQAGSGNTIYF; DNA: TGCGCCAGCAGCCAAGCGGGGTCTGGAAACACCATATATTTT
V: TRBV30; size: few; D: TRBD1; J: TRBJ1-6; CDR3: CAWSVRGQSGSPLHF; DNA: TGTGCCTGGAGTGTACGGGGACAGTCTGGATCACCCCTCCACTTT
V: TRBV5-4; size: .; D: .; J: TRBJ1-2; CDR3: CASSLVGGGYGYTF; DNA: TGTGCCAGCAGCTTGGTCGGGGGGGGATATGGCTACACCTTC
V: TRBV7-9; size: .; D: .; J: TRBJ2-7; CDR3: CASSLAGREQYF; DNA: TGTGCCAGCAGCTTAGCGGGGCGCGAGCAGTACTTC
V: TRBV19; size: .; D: TRBD1; J: TRBJ2-1; CDR3: CASSTWTGGNEQFF; DNA: TGTGCCAGTAGTACCTGGACAGGGGGCAATGAGCAGTTCTTC
V: TRBV28; size: .; D: TRBD1; J: TRBJ1-1; CDR3: CASSLQGAWNTEAFF; DNA: TGTGCCAGCAGTTTACAGGGGGCGTGGAACACTGAAGCTTTCTTT
V: TRBV25-1; size: .; D: .; J: TRBJ2-5; CDR3: CASSGSSRNTEETQYF; DNA: TGTGCCAGCAGTGGGTCTAGCCGTAATACGGAAGAGACCCAGTACTTC
V: TRBV9; size: .; D: .; J: TRBJ2-2; CDR3: CASSALTSGGELFF; DNA: TGTGCCAGCAGCGCCCTTACTTCAGGCGGGGAGCTGTTTTTT
V: TRBV7-3; size: .; D: .; J: TRBJ2-2; CDR3: CASSLGTRGELFF; DNA: TGTGCCAGCAGCTTAGGGACAAGGGGGGAGCTGTTTTTT
V: TRBV10-3; size: .; D: .; J: TRBJ1-1; CDR3: CAIRQRYTEAFF; DNA: TGTGCCATCAGGCAACGGTACACTGAAGCTTTCTTT
V: TRBV19; size: .; D: .; J: TRBJ1-5; CDR3: CATAGNSNQPQHF; DNA: TGTGCCACCGCGGGGAATAGCAATCAGCCCCAGCATTTT
V: TRBV5-1; size: .; D: .; J: TRBJ1-1; CDR3: CASSLDVWSGEAFF; DNA: TGCGCCAGCAGCTTGGATGTTTGGTCGGGTGAAGCTTTCTTT
V: TRBV30; size: .; D: TRBD1; J: TRBJ1-4; CDR3: CASGQQEKLFF; DNA: TGTGCCTCGGGACAGCAGGAAAAACTGTTTTTT
V: TRBV7-7; size: .; D: TRBD1; J: TRBJ2-7; CDR3: CASSLGTGDDEQYF; DNA: TGTGCCAGCAGCTTAGGGACAGGGGACGACGAGCAGTACTTC
V: TRBV2; size: .; D: .; J: TRBJ1-2; CDR3: CATKGGFDYGYTF; DNA: TGTGCGACCAAGGGAGGGTTCGACTATGGCTACACCTTC
V: TRBV5-1; size: .; D: .; J: TRBJ1-3; CDR3: CASSLAGQSSGNTIYF; DNA: TGCGCCAGCAGCTTGGCTGGACAGTCCTCTGGAAACACCATATATTTT
V: TRBV2; size: few; D: TRBD1; J: TRBJ2-7; CDR3: CASTLTTGGGDEQYF; DNA: TGTGCCAGCACCCTAACCACAGGGGGAGGAGACGAGCAGTACTTC